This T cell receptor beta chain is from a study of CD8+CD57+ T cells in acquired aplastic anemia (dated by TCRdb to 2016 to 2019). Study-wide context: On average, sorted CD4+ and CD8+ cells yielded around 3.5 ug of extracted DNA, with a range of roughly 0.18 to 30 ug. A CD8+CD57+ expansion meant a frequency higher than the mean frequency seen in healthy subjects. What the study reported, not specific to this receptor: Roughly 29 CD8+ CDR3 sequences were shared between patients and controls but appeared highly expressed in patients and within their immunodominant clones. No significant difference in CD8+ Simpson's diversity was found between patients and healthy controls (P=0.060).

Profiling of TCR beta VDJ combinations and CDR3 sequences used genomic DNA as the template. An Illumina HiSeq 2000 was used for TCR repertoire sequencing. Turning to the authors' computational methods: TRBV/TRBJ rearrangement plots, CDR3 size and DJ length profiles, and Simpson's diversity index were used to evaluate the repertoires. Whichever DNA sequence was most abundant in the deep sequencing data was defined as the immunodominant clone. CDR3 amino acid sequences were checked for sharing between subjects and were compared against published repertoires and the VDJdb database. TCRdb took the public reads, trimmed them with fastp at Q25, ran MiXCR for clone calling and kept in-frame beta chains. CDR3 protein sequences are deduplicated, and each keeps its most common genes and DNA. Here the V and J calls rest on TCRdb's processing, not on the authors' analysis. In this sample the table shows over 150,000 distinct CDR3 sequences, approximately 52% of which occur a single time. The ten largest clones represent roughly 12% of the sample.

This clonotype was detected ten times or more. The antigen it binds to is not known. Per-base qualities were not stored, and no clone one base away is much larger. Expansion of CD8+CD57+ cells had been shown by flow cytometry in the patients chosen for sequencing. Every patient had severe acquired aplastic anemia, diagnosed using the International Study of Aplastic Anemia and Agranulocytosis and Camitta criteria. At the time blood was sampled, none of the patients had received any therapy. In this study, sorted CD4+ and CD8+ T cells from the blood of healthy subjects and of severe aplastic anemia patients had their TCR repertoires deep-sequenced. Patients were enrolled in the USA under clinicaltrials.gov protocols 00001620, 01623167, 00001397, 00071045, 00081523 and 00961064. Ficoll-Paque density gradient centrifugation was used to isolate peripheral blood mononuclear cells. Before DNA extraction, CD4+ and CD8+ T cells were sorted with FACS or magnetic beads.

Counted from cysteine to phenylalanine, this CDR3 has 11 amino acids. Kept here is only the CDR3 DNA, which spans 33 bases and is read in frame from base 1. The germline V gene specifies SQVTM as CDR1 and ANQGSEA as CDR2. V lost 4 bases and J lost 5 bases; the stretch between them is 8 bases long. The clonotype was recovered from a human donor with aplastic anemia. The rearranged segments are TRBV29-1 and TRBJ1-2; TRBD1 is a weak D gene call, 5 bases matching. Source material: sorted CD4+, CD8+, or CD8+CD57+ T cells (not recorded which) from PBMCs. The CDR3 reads CSVAGDYGYTF. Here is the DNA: TGCAGCGTTGCGGGGGATTATGGCTACACCTTC.